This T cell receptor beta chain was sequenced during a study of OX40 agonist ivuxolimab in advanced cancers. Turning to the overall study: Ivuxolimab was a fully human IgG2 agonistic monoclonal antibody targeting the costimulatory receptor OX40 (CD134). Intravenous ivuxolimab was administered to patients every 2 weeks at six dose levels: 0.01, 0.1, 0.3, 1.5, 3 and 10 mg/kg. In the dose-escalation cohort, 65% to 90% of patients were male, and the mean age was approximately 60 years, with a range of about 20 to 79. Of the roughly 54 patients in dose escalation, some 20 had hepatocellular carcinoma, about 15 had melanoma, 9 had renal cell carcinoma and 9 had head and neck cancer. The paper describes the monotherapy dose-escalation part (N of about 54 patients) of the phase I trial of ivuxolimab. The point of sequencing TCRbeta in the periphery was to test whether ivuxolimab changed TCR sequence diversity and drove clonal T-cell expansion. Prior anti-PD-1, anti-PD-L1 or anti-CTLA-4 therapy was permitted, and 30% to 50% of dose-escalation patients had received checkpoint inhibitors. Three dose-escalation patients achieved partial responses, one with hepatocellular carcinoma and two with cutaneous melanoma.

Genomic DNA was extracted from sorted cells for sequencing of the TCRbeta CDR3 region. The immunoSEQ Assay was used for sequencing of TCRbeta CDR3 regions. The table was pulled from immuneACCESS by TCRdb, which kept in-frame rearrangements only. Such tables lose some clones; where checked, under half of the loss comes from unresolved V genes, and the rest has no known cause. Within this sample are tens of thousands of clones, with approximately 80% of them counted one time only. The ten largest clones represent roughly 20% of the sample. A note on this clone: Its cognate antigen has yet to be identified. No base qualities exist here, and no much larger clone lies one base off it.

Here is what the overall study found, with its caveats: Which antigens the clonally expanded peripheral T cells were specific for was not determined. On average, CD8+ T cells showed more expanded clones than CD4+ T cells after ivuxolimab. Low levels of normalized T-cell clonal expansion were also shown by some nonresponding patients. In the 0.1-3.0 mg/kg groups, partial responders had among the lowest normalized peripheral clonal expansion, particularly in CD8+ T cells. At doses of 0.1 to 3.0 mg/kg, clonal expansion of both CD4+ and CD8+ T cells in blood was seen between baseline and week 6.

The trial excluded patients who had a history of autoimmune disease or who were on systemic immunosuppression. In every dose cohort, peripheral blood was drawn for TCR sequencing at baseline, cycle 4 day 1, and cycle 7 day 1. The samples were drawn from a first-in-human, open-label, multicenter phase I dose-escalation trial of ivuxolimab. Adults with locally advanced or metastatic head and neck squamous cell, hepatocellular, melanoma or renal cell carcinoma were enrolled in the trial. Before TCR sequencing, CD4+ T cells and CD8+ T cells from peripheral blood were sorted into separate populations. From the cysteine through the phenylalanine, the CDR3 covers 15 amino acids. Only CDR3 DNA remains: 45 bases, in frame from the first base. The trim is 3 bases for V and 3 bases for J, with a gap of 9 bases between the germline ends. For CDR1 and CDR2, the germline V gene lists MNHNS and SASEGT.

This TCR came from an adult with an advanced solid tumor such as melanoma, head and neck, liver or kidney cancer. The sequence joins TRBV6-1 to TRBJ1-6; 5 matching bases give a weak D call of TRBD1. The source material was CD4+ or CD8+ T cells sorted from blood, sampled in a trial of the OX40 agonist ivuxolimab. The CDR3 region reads CASSDRQSYNSPLHF. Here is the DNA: TGTGCCAGCAGTGACCGACAGAGCTATAATTCACCCCTCCACTTT.